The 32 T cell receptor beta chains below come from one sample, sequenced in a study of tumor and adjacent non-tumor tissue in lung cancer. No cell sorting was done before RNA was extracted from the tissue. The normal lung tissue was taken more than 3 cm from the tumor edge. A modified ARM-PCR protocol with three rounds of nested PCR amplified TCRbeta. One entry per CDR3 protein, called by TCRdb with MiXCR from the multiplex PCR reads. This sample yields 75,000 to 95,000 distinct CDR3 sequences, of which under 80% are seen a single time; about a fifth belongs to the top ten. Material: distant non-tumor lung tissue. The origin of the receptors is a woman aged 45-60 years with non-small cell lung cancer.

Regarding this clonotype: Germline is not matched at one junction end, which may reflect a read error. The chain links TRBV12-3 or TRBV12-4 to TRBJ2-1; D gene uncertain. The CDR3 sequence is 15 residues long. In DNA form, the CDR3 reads TGTGCCAGCAGTTTTTCTGGTTCGTTGAAGAATGGGCAGTTCTTC. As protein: CASSFSGSLKNGQFF.

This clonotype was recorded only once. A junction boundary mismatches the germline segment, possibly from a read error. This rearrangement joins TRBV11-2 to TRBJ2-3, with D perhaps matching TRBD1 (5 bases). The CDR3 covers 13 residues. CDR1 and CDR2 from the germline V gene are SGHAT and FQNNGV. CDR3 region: CASSIDGADTRYF. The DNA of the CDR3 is TGTGCCAGCAGCATAGATGGGGCAGATACGCGGTATTTT.

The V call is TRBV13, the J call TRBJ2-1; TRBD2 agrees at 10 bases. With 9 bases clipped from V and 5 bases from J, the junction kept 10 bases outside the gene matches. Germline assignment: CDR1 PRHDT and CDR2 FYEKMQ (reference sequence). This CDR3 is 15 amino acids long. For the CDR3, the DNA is TGTGCCAGGAGCCCGGGACTAGCGTCCAACAATGAGCAGTTCTTC. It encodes CARSPGLASNNEQFF.

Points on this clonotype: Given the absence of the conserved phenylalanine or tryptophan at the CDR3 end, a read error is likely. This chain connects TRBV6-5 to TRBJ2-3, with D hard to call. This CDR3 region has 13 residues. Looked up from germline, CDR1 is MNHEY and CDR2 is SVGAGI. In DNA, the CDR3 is TGTGTCAGCAGCTCGAGAGCTTCGGATACGCAGTATCTT. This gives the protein CVSSSRASDTQYL.

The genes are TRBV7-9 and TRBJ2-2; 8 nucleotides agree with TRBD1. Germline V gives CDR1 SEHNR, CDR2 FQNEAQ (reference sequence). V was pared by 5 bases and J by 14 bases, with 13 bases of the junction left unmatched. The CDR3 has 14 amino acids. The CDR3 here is CASSMGQDTGGLFF. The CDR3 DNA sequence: TGTGCCAGCAGCATGGGACAGGACACCGGAGGCCTGTTTTTT. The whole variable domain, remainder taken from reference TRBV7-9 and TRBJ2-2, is DTGVSQNPRHKITKRGQNVTFRCDPISEHNRLYWYRQTLGQGPEFLTYFQNEAQLEKSRLLSDRFSAERPKGSFSTLEIQRTEQGDSAMYLCASSMGQDTGGLFFGEGSRLTVL.

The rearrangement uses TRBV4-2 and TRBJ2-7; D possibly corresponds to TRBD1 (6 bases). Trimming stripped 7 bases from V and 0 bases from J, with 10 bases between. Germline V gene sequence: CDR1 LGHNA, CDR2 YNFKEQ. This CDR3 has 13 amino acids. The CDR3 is CASTTGCSYEQYF. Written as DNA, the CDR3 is TGTGCCAGCACTACAGGGTGCTCCTACGAGCAGTACTTC.

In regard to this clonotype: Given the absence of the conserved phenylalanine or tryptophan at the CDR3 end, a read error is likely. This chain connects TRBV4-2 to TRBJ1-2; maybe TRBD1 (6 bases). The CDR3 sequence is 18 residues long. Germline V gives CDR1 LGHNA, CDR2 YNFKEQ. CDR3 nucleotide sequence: TGTGTCAGCAGCCAAGAAACGGTCAGGGGTGATCTGAACTATGGCTACACCTAC. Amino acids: CVSSQETVRGDLNYGYTY.

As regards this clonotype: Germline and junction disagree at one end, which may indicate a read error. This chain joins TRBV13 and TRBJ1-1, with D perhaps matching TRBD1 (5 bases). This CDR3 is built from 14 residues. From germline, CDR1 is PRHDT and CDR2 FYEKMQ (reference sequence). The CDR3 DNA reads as TGTGCCGGCAGCCCCTTCCGGGGGAACACTGGGGCTTTCTTT. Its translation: CAGSPFRGNTGAFF.

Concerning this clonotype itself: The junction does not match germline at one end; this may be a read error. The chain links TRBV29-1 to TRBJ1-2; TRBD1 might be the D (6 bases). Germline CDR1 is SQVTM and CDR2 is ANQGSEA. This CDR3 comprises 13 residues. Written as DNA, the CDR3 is TGCAGCGTAGATCCGGGGGGCTATAATGGCTGCACCTTT. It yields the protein CSVDPGGYNGCTF.

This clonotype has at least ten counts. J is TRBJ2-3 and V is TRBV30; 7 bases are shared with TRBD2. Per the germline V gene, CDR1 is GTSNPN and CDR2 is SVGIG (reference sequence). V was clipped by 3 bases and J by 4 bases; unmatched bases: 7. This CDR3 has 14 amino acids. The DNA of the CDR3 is TGTGCCTGGAGATTTGCGGGAGCGGCAGATACGCAGTATTTT. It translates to CAWRFAGAADTQYF.

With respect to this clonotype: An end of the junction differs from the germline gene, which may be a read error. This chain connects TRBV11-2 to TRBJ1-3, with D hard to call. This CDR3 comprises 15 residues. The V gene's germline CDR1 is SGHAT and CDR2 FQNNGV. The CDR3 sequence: CANSAGMNSGNTIYF. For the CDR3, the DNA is TGTGCCAACAGCGCTGGCATGAACTCTGGAAATACCATATATTTT.

The CDR3 reads CSAAPRGSSEQFF. The CDR3 coding sequence is TGCAGCGCTGCACCCCGGGGGAGCAGTGAGCAGTTCTTC. J is TRBJ2-1 and V is TRBV29-1; D perhaps matches TRBD2 (6 bases). There are 13 residues in the CDR3. Trimming stripped 7 bases from V and 9 bases from J, with 19 bases between. Germline-derived CDR1 and CDR2 are SQVTM and ANQGSEA.

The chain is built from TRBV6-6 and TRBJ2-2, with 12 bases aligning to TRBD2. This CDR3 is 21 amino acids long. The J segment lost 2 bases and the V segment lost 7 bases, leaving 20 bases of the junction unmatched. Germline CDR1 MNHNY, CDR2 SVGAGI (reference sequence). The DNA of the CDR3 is TGTGCCAGCATATTCAACTCTTTCTCCGGGACTAGCGGGCCTAACACCGGGGAGCTGTTTTTT. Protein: CASIFNSFSGTSGPNTGELFF.

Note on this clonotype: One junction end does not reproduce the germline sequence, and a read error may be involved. The CDR3 region is CARGLRQETQYF. CDR3 in DNA: TGTGCCAGAGGTCTCAGACAAGAGACACAGTACTTC. This chain uses TRBV6-1 with TRBJ2-5, with no clear D. This CDR3 has 12 amino acids. Germline values: CDR1 MNHNS, CDR2 SASEGT.

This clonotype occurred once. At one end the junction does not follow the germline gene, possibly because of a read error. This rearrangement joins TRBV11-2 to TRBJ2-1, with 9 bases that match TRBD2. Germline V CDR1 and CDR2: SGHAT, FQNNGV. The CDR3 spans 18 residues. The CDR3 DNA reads TGCGCCGGCAGCTTAGGGACTAGCTCGGATGGTGGAATCAATGAGCAGTTCTTC. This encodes CAGSLGTSSDGGINEQFF.

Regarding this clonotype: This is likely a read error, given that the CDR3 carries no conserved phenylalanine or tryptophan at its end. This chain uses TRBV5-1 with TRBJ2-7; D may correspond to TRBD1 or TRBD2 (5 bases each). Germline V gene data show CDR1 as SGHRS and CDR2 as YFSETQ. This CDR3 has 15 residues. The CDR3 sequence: CASSPGDGLSYVQYL. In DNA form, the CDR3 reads TGCGCCAGCAGCCCCGGGGACGGACTCTCCTACGTGCAGTACCTC.

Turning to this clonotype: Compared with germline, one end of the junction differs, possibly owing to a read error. This chain's CDR3 is CGTSDLLLGTGELFF. CDR3 DNA: TGTGGCACCAGTGATTTGCTGTTAGGGACTGGGGAGCTGTTTTTT. The genes are TRBV24-1 and TRBJ2-2; tentative D call: TRBD2 (6 bases). Germline CDR1 reads KGHDR; CDR2 reads SFDVKD. The CDR3 runs 15 residues.

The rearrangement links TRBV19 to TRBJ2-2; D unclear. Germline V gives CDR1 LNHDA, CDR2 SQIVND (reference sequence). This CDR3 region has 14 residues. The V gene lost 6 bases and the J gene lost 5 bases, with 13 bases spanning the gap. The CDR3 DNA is TGTGCCAGTAGCCTGGACCGAAATACCGGGGAGCTGTTTTTT. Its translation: CASSLDRNTGELFF.

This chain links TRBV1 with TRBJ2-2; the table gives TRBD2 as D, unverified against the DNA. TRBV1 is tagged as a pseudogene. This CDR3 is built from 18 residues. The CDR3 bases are TGCGCCAGCAGCCAAGACGGTAGCGTGAGTGGGAGGACCTGGGAGCTGTTTTTT. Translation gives CASSQDGSVSGRTWELFF.

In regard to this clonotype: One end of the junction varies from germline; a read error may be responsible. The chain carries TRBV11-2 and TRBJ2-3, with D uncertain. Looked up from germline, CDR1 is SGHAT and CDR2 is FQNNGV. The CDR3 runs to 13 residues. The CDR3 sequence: CTRSLGSENTQYF. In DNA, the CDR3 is TGTACCAGAAGCTTAGGGTCGGAGAATACTCAGTATTTT.

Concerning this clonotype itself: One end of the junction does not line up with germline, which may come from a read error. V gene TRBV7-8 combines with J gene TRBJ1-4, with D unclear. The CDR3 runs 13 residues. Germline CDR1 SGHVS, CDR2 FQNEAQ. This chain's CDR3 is CASSLGLGGKLFF. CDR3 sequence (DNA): TGTGCCAGTAGCTTAGGGTTAGGTGGAAAACTGTTTTTT. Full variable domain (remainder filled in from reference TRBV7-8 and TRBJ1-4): GAGVSQSPRYKVAKRGQDVALRCDPISGHVSLFWYQQALGQGPEFLTYFQNEAQLDKSGLPSDRFFAERPEGSVSTLKIQRTQQEDSAVYLCASSLGLGGKLFFGSGTQLSVL.

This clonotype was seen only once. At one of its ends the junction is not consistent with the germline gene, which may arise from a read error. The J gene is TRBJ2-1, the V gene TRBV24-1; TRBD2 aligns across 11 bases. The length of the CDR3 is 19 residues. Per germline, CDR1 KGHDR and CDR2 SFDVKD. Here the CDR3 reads CVTSDLTSGAESSYNEQFF. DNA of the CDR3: TGTGTCACCAGTGATCTGACTAGCGGGGCGGAAAGCTCCTACAATGAGCAATTCTTC.

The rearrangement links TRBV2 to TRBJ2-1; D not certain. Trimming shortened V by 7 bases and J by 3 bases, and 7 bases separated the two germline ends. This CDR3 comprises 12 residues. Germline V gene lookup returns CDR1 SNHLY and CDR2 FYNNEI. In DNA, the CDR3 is TGTGCCAGCAAAGGGAACTACAATGAGCAGTTCTTC. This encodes CASKGNYNEQFF. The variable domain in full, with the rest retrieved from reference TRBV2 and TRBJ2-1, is EPEVTQTPSHQVTQMGQEVILRCVPISNHLYFYWYRQILGQKVEFLVSFYNNEISEKSEIFDDQFSVERPDGSNFTLKIRSTKLEDSAMYFCASKGNYNEQFFGPGTRLTVL.

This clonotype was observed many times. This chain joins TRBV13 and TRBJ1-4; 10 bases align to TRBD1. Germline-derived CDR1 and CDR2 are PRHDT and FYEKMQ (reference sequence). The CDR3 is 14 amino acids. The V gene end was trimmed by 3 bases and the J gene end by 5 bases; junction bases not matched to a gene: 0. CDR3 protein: CASSLGQGNEKLFF. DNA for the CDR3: TGTGCCAGCAGCTTGGGACAGGGGAATGAAAAACTGTTTTTT.

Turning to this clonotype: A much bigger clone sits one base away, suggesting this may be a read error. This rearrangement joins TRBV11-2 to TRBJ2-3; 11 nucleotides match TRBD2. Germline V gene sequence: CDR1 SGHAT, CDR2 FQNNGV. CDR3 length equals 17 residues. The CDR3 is CASTPRVAGGGTDTQCF. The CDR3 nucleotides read TGTGCCAGCACCCCAAGGGTAGCGGGAGGGGGCACAGATACGCAGTGTTTT.

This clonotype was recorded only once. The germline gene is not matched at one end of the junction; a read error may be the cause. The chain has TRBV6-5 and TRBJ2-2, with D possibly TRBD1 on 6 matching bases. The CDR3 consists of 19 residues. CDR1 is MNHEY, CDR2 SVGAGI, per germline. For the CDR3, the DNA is TGTGCCAGCAGCCTTCGTCCCCCGGGACATGGGAGAAGGACCGGGAAGCTGTTTTTT. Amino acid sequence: CASSLRPPGHGRRTGKLFF.

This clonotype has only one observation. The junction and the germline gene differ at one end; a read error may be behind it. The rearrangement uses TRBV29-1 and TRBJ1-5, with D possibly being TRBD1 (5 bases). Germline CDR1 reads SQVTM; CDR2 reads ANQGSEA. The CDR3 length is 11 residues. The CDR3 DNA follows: TGTAGCGTTGCTTGGGACGGAACCCAGCATTTT. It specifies CSVAWDGTQHF. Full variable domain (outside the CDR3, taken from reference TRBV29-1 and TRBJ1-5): SAVISQKPSRDICQRGTSLTIQCQVDSQVTMMFWYRQQPGQSLTLIATANQGSEATYESGFVIDKFPISRPNLTFSTLTVSNMSPEDSSIYLCSVAWDGTQHFGDGTRLSIL.

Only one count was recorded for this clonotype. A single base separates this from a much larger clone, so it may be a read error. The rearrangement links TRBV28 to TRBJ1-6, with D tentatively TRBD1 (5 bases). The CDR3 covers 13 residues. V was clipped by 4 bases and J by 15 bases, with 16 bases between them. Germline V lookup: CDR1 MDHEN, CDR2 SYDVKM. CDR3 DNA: TGTGCCAGCAGTTCGTCGGGGACGGTTAACCTCCACTTT. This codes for CASSSSGTVNLHF.

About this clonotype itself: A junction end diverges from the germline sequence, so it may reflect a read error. The CDR3 DNA is TGCGGCGTCGCGGGGGCCGGCGAAGCTTTCTTT. It is translated as CGVAGAGEAFF. This rearrangement joins TRBV29-1 to TRBJ1-1; TRBD1 is a possible D gene (6 bases). The CDR3 is 11 amino acids. CDR1 and CDR2 from the germline V gene are SQVTM and ANQGSEA.

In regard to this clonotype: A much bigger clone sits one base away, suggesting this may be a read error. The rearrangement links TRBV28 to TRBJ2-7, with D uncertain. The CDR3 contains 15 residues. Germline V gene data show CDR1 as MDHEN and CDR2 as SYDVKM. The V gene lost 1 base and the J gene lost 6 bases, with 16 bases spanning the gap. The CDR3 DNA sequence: TGTGCCAGCAGTTTATCAGGAAACACGCCGGTCGAGCAGTACTTC. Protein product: CASSLSGNTPVEQYF. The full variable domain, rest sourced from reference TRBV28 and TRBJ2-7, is DVKVTQSSRYLVKRTGEKVFLECVQDMDHENMFWYRQDPGLGLRLIYFSYDVKMKEKGDIPEGYSVSREKKERFSLILESASTNQTSMYLCASSLSGNTPVEQYFGPGTRLTVT.

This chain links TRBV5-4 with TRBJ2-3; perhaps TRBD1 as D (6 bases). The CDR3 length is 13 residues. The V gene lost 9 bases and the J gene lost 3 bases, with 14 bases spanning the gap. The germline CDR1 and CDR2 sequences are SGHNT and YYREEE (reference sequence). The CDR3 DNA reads TGTGCCAACAGGACACAGGGAACAGATACGCAGTATTTT. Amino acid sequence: CANRTQGTDTQYF.

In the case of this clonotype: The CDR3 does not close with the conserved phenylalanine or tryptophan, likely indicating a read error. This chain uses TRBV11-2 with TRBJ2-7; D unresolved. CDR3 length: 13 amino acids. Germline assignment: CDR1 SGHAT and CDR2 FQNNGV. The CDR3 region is CARSLDSKAQQYS. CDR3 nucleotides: TGTGCCAGAAGCTTAGATTCTAAAGCTCAGCAGTACTCC.